The sequence of this TCR beta chain was determined in a study of radiation and T cells in renal cell carcinoma. Time point given: baseline pretreatment blood. The treatment denotes: 15 Gy SBRT to primary tumor, nephrectomy 4 weeks later. TCRdb keeps only in-frame clones here, not all; method: immunoSEQ multiplex PCR. Of 120,000 to 150,000 clones listed, over 80% are singletons. Trimming cost V 4 bases and J 2 bases; bases outside gene matches: 10. The CDR3 totals 16 residues. CDR1 and CDR2 (germline): SGHRS, YFSETQ. The receptor was derived from a woman aged 45-59 years with renal cell carcinoma. The J gene is TRBJ2-3, the V gene TRBV5-1; 7 nucleotides agree with TRBD1. The material sequenced was blood, taken from a patient whose treatment included radiotherapy and nephrectomy. The CDR3 sequence: CASSQGATGSTDTQYF. DNA for the CDR3: TGCGCCAGCAGCCAAGGTGCGACAGGGTCCACAGATACGCAGTATTTT.